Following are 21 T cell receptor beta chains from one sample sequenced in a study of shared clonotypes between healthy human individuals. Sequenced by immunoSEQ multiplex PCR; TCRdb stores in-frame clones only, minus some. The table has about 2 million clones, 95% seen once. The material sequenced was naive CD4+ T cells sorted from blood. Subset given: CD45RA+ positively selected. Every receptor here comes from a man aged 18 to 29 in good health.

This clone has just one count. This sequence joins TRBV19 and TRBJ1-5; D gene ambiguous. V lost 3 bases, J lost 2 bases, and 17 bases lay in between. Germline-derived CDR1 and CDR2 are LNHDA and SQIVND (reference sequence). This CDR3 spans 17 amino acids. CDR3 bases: TGTGCCAGTAGTATCGCCGGCAGCCTGGTTGGCAATCAGCCCCAGCATTTT. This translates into CASSIAGSLVGNQPQHF.

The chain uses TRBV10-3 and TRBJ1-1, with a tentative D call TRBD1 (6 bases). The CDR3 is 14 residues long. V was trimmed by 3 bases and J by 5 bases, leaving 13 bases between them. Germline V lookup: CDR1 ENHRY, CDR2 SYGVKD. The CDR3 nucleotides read TGTGCCATCAGTGAAATCAATACAGGGACTGAAGCTTTCTTT. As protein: CAISEINTGTEAFF.

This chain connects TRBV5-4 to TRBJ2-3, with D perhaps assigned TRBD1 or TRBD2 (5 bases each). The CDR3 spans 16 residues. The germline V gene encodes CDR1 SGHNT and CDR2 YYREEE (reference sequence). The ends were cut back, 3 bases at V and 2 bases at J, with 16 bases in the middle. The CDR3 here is CASSSRGTRYTDTQYF. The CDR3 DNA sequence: TGTGCCAGCAGCTCTCGGGGCACACGGTACACAGATACGCAGTATTTT. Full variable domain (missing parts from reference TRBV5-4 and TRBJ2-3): ETGVTQSPTHLIKTRGQQVTLRCSSQSGHNTVSWYQQALGQGPQFIFQYYREEENGRGNFPPRFSGLQFPNYSSELNVNALELDDSALYLCASSSRGTRYTDTQYFGPGTRLTVL.

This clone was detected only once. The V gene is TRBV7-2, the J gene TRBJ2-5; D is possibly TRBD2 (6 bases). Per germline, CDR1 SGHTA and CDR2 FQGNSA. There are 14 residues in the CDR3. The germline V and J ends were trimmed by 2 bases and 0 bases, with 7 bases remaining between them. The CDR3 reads CASSLRTNQETQYF. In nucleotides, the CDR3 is TGTGCCAGCAGCTTACGGACTAACCAAGAGACCCAGTACTTC.

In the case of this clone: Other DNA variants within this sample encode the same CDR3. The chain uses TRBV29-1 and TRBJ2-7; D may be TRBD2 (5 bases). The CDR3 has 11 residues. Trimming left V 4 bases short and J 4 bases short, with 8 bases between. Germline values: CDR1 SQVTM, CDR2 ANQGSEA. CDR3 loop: CSVAGEYEQYF. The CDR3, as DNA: TGCAGCGTTGCCGGGGAGTACGAGCAGTACTTC.

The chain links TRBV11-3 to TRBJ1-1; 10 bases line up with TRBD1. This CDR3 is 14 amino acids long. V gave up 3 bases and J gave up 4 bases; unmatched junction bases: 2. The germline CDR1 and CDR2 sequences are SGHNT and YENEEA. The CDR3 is CASSLTGGSTEAFF. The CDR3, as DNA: TGTGCCAGCAGCTTGACAGGGGGCTCCACTGAAGCTTTCTTT.

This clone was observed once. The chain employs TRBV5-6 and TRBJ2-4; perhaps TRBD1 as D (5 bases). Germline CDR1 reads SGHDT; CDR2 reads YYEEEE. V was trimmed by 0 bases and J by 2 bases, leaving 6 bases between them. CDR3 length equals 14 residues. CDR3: CASSLGQTKNIQYF. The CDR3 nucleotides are TGTGCCAGCAGCTTGGGACAGACCAAAAACATTCAGTACTTC. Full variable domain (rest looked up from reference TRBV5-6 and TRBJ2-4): DAGVTQSPTHLIKTRGQQVTLRCSPKSGHDTVSWYQQALGQGPQFIFQYYEEEERQRGNFPDRFSGHQFPNYSSELNVNALLLGDSALYLCASSLGQTKNIQYFGAGTRLSVL.

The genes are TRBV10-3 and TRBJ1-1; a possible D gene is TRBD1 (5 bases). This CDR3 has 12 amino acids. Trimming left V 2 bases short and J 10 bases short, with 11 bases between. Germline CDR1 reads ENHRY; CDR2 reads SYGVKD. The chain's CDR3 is CAISEIGEGAFF. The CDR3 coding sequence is TGTGCCATCAGTGAGATAGGGGAAGGAGCTTTCTTT.

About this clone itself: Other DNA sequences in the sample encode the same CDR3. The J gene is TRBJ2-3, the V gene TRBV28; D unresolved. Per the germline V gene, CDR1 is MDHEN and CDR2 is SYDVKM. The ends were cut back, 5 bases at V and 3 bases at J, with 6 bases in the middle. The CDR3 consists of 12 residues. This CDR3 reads CASSLLTDTQYF. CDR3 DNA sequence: TGTGCCAGCAGTCTACTAACAGATACGCAGTATTTT. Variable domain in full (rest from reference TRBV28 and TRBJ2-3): DVKVTQSSRYLVKRTGEKVFLECVQDMDHENMFWYRQDPGLGLRLIYFSYDVKMKEKGDIPEGYSVSREKKERFSLILESASTNQTSMYLCASSLLTDTQYFGPGTRLTVL.

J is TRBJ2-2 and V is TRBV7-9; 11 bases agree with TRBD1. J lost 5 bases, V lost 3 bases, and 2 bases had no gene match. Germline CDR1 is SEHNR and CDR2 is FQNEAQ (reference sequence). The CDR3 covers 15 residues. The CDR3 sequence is CASSFGQGATGELFF. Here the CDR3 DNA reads TGTGCCAGCAGCTTCGGACAGGGGGCAACCGGGGAGCTGTTTTTT.

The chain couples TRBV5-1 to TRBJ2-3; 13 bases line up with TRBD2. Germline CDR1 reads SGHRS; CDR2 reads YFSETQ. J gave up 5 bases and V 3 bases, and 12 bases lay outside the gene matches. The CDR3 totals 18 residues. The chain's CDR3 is CASSWGGTSGTTGDTQYF. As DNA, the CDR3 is TGCGCCAGCAGCTGGGGTGGGACTAGCGGGACCACGGGAGATACGCAGTATTTT.

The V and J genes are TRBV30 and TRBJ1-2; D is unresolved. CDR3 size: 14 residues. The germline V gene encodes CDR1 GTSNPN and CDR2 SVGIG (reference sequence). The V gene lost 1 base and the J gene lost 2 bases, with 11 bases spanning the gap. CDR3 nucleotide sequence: TGTGCCTGGAGTGGAAGGACGGTGAACTATGGCTACACCTTC. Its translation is CAWSGRTVNYGYTF.

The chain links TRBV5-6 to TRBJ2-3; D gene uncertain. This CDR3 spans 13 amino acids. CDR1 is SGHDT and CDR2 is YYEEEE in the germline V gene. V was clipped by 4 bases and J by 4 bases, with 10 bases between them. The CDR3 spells CASSPPYPDTQYF. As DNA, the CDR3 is TGTGCCAGCAGCCCACCTTACCCAGATACGCAGTATTTT.

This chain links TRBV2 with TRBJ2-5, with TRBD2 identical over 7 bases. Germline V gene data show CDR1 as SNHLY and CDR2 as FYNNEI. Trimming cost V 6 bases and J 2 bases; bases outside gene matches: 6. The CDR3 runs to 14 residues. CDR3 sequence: CASSTGTTQETQYF. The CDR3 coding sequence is TGTGCCAGCAGCACCGGGACTACACAAGAGACCCAGTACTTC. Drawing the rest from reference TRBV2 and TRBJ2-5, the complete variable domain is EPEVTQTPSHQVTQMGQEVILRCVPISNHLYFYWYRQILGQKVEFLVSFYNNEISEKSEIFDDQFSVERPDGSNFTLKIRSTKLEDSAMYFCASSTGTTQETQYFGPGTRLLVL.

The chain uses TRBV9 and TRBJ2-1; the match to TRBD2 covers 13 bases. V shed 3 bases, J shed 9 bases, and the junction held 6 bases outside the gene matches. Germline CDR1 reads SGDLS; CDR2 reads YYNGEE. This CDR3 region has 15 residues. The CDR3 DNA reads TGTGCCAGCAGCGGCGGACTAGCGGGAGTTATTGAGCAGTTCTTC. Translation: CASSGGLAGVIEQFF.

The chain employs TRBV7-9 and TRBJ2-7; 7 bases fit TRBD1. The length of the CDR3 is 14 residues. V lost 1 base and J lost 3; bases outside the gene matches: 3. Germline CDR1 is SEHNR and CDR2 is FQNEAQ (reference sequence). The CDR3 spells CASSLEGANYEQYF. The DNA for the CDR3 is TGTGCCAGCAGCTTAGAGGGGGCGAACTACGAGCAGTACTTC. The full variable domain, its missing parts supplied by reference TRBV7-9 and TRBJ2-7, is DTGVSQNPRHKITKRGQNVTFRCDPISEHNRLYWYRQTLGQGPEFLTYFQNEAQLEKSRLLSDRFSAERPKGSFSTLEIQRTEQGDSAMYLCASSLEGANYEQYFGPGTRLTVT.

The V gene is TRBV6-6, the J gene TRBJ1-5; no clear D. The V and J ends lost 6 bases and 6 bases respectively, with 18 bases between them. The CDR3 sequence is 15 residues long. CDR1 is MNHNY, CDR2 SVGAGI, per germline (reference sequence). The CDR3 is CASSYLTSEVQPQHF. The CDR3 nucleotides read TGTGCCAGCAGCTACCTAACCTCAGAGGTTCAGCCCCAGCATTTT.

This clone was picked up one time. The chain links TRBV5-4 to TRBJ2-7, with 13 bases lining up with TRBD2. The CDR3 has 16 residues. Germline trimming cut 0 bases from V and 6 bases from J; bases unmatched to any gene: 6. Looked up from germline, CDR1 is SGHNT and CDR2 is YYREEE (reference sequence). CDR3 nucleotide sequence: TGTGCCAGCAGCTTGGGAACTAGCGGGAGGGCCGGCGAGCAGTACTTC. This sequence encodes CASSLGTSGRAGEQYF.

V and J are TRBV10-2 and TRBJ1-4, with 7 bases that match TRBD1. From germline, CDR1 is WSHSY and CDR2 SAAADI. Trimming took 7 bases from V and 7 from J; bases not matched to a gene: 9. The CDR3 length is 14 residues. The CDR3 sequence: CASTGQSVAEKLFF. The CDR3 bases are TGCGCCAGCACGGGACAGTCGGTTGCTGAAAAACTGTTTTTT.

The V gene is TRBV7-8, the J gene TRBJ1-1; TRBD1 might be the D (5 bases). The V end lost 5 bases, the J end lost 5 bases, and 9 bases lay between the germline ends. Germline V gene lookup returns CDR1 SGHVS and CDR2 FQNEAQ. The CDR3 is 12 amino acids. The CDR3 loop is CASSQRGTEAFF. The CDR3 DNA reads TGTGCCAGCAGCCAGAGGGGTACTGAAGCTTTCTTT.

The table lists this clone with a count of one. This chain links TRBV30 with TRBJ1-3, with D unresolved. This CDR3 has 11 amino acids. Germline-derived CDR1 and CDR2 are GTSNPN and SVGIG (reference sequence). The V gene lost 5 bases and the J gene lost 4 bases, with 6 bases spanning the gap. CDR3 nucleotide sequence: TGTGCCTGGTTCGGGGGAAACACCATATATTTT. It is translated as CAWFGGNTIYF.